Reported below is one T cell receptor beta chain. Per the original data handling: Reference gene primers were amplified, and this amplification served to estimate nucleated cell counts. Profiling relied on immunoSEQ multiplex PCR, and the TCRdb table lists in-frame clones only, not all of them. V, J and clone size were drawn from that table, and D and trimming were deduced from the DNA. Found here are 330,000 or so clones, about 92% of them singletons; the top ten hold less than 5%. The sample is drawn from a study of blood T cell repertoires in COVID-19. The CDR3 spans 13 residues. Germline values: CDR1 DFQATT, CDR2 SNEGSKA (reference sequence). The J segment lost 7 bases and the V segment lost 3 bases, leaving 5 bases of the junction unmatched.

The TCR originated in a woman in her sixties or seventies with COVID-19, enrolled during active disease. The gene calls are TRBV20-1 and TRBJ1-5, with 8 bases that match TRBD1. Input material: peripheral blood. The CDR3 spells CSASGQGGQPQHF. The CDR3 nucleotides read TGCAGTGCTAGTGGACAGGGAGGACAGCCCCAGCATTTT.